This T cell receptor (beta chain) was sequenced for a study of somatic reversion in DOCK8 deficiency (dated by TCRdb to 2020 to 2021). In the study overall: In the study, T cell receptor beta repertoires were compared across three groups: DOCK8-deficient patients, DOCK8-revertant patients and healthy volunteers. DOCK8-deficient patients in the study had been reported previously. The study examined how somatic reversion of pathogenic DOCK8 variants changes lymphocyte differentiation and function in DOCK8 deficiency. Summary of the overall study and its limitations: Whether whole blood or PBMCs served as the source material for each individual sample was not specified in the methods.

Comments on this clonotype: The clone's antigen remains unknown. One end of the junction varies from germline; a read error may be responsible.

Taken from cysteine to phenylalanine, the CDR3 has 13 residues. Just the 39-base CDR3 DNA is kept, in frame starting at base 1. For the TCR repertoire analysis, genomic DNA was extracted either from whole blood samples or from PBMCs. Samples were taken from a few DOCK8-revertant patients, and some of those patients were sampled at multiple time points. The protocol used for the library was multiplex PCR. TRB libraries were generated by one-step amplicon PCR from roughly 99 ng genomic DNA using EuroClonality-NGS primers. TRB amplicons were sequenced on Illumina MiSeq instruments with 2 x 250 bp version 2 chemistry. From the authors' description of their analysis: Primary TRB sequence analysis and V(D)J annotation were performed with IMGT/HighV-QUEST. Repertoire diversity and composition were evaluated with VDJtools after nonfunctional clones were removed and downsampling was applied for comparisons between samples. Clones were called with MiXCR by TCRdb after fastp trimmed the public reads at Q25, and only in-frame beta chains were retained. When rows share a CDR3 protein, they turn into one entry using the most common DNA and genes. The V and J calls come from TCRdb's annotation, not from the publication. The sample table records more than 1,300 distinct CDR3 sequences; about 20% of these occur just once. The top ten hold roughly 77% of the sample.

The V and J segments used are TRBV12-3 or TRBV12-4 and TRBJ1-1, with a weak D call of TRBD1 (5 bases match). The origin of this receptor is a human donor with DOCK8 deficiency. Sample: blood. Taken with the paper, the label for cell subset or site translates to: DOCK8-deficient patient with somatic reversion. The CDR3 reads CAGSLWGNTEAFF. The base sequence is TGTGCCGGCAGTCTATGGGGGAACACTGAGGCTTTCTTT.